A selection of T cell receptor beta chains follows, all from one sample in a study of T cells after yellow fever vaccination. TCRdb called the 5' RACE reads again in MiXCR, with one record for every CDR3 protein. The sample holds a few hundred thousand distinct CDR3 sequences; 3.6% are singletons and the top ten take around 24%. The source was PBMCs, collected on the day of the yellow fever booster vaccination. Receptor source: a man between 18 and 35 years old who received the YFV17D yellow fever vaccine. CDR3s include the opening cysteine and the closing phenylalanine or tryptophan. Fields, in order: V gene, J gene, clone size, D gene, CDR3 protein, CDR3 DNA. D genes are given only for firm matches. Only part of the rows carry a size: once, few, many, or a class if the clone is expanded.

v_call: TRBV5-1; j_call: TRBJ2-5; clone_size: few; d_call: NA; cdr3_aa: CATSGQIAETQYF; cdr3_nt: TGCGCCACCAGTGGACAGATAGCAGAGACCCAGTACTTC
v_call: TRBV4-1; j_call: TRBJ2-1; clone_size: many; d_call: NA; cdr3_aa: CASSQGGGLYNEQFF; cdr3_nt: TGCGCCAGCAGCCAAGGAGGCGGGCTCTACAATGAGCAGTTCTTC
v_call: TRBV5-1; j_call: TRBJ2-6; clone_size: few; d_call: NA; cdr3_aa: CASSLPPGFPSGANVLTF; cdr3_nt: TGCGCCAGCAGCTTGCCTCCCGGGTTCCCCTCTGGGGCCAACGTCCTGACTTTC
v_call: TRBV2; j_call: TRBJ2-3; clone_size: many; d_call: NA; cdr3_aa: CASSEAGRITDTQYF; cdr3_nt: TGTGCCAGCAGTGAAGCGGGCCGTATAACAGATACGCAGTATTTT
v_call: TRBV30; j_call: TRBJ2-4; clone_size: many; d_call: NA; cdr3_aa: CAWWAGRGLHIQYF; cdr3_nt: TGTGCCTGGTGGGCAGGGAGGGGGTTACACATTCAGTACTTC
v_call: TRBV2; j_call: TRBJ2-5; clone_size: NA; d_call: TRBD2; cdr3_aa: CASIGLAGAQETQYF; cdr3_nt: TGTGCCAGCATCGGACTAGCGGGGGCCCAAGAGACCCAGTACTTC
v_call: TRBV7-8; j_call: TRBJ1-1; clone_size: many; d_call: TRBD1; cdr3_aa: CASRTRGQGYNTEAFF; cdr3_nt: TGTGCCAGCAGAACAAGGGGACAGGGATATAACACTGAAGCTTTCTTT
v_call: TRBV5-1; j_call: TRBJ1-5; clone_size: many; d_call: NA; cdr3_aa: CASSKDRGDQPQHF; cdr3_nt: TGCGCCAGCAGCAAGGACCGGGGCGATCAGCCCCAGCATTTT
v_call: TRBV7-2; j_call: TRBJ2-3; clone_size: NA; d_call: TRBD1; cdr3_aa: CASSSTGVRDTQYF; cdr3_nt: TGTGCCAGCAGCTCGACAGGGGTAAGAGATACGCAGTATTTT
v_call: TRBV7-2; j_call: TRBJ2-1; clone_size: NA; d_call: NA; cdr3_aa: CASSLVKGGAYNEQFF; cdr3_nt: TGTGCCAGCAGCTTGGTGAAAGGGGGGGCCTACAATGAGCAGTTCTTC
v_call: TRBV12-3/TRBV12-4; j_call: TRBJ2-7; clone_size: few; d_call: NA; cdr3_aa: CASSPAASYEQYF; cdr3_nt: TGTGCCAGCAGTCCAGCGGCCTCCTACGAGCAGTACTTC
v_call: TRBV6-6; j_call: TRBJ2-1; clone_size: many; d_call: NA; cdr3_aa: CASSDFDGYNEQFF; cdr3_nt: TGTGCCAGCAGTGACTTCGACGGATACAATGAGCAGTTCTTC
v_call: TRBV9; j_call: TRBJ2-5; clone_size: many; d_call: NA; cdr3_aa: CASSVGGGGAETQYF; cdr3_nt: TGTGCCAGCAGCGTAGGAGGTGGCGGGGCAGAGACCCAGTACTTC
v_call: TRBV6-5; j_call: TRBJ1-4; clone_size: many; d_call: NA; cdr3_aa: CASSYSSRGRNEKLFF; cdr3_nt: TGTGCCAGCAGTTACTCTTCCCGGGGGAGAAATGAAAAACTGTTTTTT
v_call: TRBV5-5; j_call: TRBJ1-4; clone_size: few; d_call: NA; cdr3_aa: CASSSQGSATNEKLFF; cdr3_nt: TGTGCCAGCAGCTCACAGGGTTCTGCAACTAATGAAAAACTGTTTTTT
v_call: TRBV9; j_call: TRBJ2-5; clone_size: many; d_call: NA; cdr3_aa: CASSVGTEETQYF; cdr3_nt: TGTGCCAGCAGCGTAGGGACGGAAGAGACCCAGTACTTC
v_call: TRBV7-2; j_call: TRBJ2-5; clone_size: many; d_call: NA; cdr3_aa: CASSPFRGWVQETQYF; cdr3_nt: TGTGCCAGCAGCCCGTTTAGGGGTTGGGTCCAAGAGACCCAGTACTTC